The entry below describes one TCR beta chain. Germline CDR1 and CDR2: MDHEN and SYDVKM. J lost 2 bases, V lost 4 bases, and 3 bases had no gene match. The CDR3 length is 14 residues. It was during active infection that Seattle patients were enrolled and then longitudinally followed. This specimen comes from a study of blood T cell repertoires in COVID-19. About the research overall: COVID-19 samples from acute and convalescent phases originated in the United States, Italy and Spain. Sources were T cells, B-cell-depleted T cells, or PBMCs; the material itself was cDNA or gDNA.

Study processing details: Scientists estimated how many nucleated cells there were by amplifying reference gene primers. Using immunoSEQ multiplex PCR, the repertoire was profiled, and TCRdb retains in-frame clones only, with some absent. D and trimming were read from the DNA, whereas the V and J calls and clone size are those reported in that table. The sample has approximately 170,000 clones; around nine tenths are singletons. The chain joins TRBV28 to TRBJ2-7, with 9 bases aligning to TRBD2. This TCR derives from an elderly woman with COVID-19, enrolled during active disease. The sample taken for sequencing was peripheral blood. CDR3 loop: CASSSVAGAYEQYF. CDR3 sequence (DNA): TGTGCCAGCAGTTCCGTAGCGGGAGCCTACGAGCAGTACTTC.